The following is a T cell receptor beta chain sequence with its context. What it binds is unknown. The sample originates from a study of T cell responses to AZD1222 COVID-19 vaccine. TCRdb's table, derived via immunoSEQ multiplex PCR, lists solely in-frame clones and lacks some. The sample has 100,000 or so clones; 82% are singletons. Regarding the study as a whole: Baseline testing showed seropositivity in only five or six AZD1222 recipients.

V was shortened by 0 bases and J by 0 bases, with 7 bases between the two germline ends. From germline, CDR1 is SGHRS and CDR2 YFSETQ. This CDR3 contains 15 residues. The receptor was isolated from an adult in good health. The sample here was peripheral blood, taken on day 0 of AZD1222 vaccination. The chain uses TRBV5-1 and TRBJ1-3; D is uncertain. The CDR3 protein is CASSLDPNSGNTIYF. CDR3 nucleotides: TGCGCCAGCAGCTTGGACCCGAACTCTGGAAACACCATATATTTT.